The 2 T cell receptor beta chains below were found in one sample sequenced in a study of tumor and adjacent non-tumor tissue in lung cancer. Three rounds of nested PCR, following a modified ARM-PCR protocol, produced the TCRbeta library. TCRdb reanalysed the multiplex PCR reads using MiXCR and keeps one entry per CDR3 protein. The sample lists 71,000 or so distinct CDR3 sequences, 80% to 85% occurring once. RNA was extracted from bulk tissue without any cell sorting. The sample taken for sequencing was lung tumor tissue. All receptors come from a woman between 50 and 59 years old with non-small cell lung cancer.

About this clonotype: Because the CDR3's place on the DNA is in doubt, the DNA is left out and the CDR3 is given as listed by TCRdb. The rearrangement joins TRBV6-5 to TRBJ2-6; the table's TRBD1 call for D was not verified on the DNA. Germline-derived CDR1 and CDR2 are MNHEY and SVGAGI. Both ends counted, the CDR3 spans 19 residues. This chain's CDR3 is CASNPRAGTVGSGSNVMTF.

This chain joins TRBV6-1 and TRBJ2-7; 10 nucleotides agree with TRBD2. CDR1 is MNHNS and CDR2 is SASEGT in the germline V gene. The CDR3 covers 18 residues. The ends lost 7 bases at V and 1 base at J; junction bases unmatched: 16. As DNA, the CDR3 is TGTGCCAGCACTTCCCCTAGCGGGAGATCTATTAGGTCCTACGAGCAGTACTTC. Translation gives CASTSPSGRSIRSYEQYF.